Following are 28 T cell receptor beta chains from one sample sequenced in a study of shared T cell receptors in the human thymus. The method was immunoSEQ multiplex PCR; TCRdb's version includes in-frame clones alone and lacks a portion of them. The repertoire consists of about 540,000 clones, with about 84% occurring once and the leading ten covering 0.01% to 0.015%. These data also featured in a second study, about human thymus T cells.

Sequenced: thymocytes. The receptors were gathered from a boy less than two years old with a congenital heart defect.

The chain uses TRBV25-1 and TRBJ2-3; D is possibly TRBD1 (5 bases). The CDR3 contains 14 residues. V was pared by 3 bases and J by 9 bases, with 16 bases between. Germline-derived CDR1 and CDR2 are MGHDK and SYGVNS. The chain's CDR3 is CASSDKYRSRTQYF. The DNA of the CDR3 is TGTGCCAGCAGTGACAAATACAGGTCAAGAACGCAGTATTTT.

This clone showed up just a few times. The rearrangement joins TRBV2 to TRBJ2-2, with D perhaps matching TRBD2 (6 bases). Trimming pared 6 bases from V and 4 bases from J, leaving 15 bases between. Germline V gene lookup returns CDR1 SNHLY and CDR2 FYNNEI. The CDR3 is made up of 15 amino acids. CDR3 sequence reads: CASSPGDSPTGELFF. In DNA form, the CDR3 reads TGTGCCAGCAGCCCGGGGGACTCTCCCACCGGGGAGCTGTTTTTT.

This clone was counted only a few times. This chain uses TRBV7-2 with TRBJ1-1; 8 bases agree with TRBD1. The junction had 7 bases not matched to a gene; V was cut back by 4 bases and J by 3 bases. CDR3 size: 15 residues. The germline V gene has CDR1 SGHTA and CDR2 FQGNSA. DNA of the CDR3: TGTGCCAGCAGCTGGACAGGGAACGGATACACTGAAGCTTTCTTT. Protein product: CASSWTGNGYTEAFF.

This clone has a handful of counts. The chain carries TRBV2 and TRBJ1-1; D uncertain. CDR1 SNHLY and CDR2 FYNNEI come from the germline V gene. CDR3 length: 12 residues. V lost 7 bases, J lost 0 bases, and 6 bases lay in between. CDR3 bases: TGTGCCAGCACACGGTTGAACACTGAAGCTTTCTTT. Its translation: CASTRLNTEAFF.

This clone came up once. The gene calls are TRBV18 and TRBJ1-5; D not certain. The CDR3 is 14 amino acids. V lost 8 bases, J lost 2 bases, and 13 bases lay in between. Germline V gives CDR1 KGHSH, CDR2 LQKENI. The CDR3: CASQKRQGNQPQHF. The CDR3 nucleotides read TGTGCCAGCCAGAAAAGGCAGGGCAATCAGCCCCAGCATTTT.

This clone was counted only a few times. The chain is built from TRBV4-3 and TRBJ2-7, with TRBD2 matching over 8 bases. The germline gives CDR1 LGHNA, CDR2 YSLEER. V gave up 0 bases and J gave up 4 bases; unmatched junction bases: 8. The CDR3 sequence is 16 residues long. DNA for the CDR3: TGCGCCAGCAGCCAAGATTCGGGAGGGGATCCTTACGAGCAGTACTTC. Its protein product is CASSQDSGGDPYEQYF.

This CDR3 reads CASSPTPTSGKLTDTQYF. Here the CDR3 DNA reads TGTGCCAGCAGTCCGACCCCGACTAGCGGGAAGCTAACAGATACGCAGTATTTT. V gene TRBV27 combines with J gene TRBJ2-3, with 11 nucleotides matching TRBD2. Germline trimming cut 5 bases from V and 3 bases from J; bases unmatched to any gene: 13. Germline CDR1 MNHEY, CDR2 SMNVEV (reference sequence). This CDR3 has 18 residues.

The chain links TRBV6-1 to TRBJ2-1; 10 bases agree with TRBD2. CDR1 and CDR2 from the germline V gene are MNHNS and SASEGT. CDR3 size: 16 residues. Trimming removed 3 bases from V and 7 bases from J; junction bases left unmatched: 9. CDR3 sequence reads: CASSERAGGPGNEQFF. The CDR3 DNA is TGTGCCAGCAGTGAGCGAGCGGGAGGGCCGGGGAATGAGCAGTTCTTC.

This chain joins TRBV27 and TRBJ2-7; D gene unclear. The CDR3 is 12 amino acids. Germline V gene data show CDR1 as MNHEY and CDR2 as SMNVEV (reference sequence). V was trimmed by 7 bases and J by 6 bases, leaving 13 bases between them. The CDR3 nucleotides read TGTGCCAGCAAGGCCGTGGGCGCCGAGCAGTACTTC. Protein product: CASKAVGAEQYF.

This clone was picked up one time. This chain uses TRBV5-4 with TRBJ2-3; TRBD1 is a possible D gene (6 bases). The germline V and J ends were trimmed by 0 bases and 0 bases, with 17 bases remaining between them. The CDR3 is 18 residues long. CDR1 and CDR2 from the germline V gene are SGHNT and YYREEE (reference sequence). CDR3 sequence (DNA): TGTGCCAGCAGCTTGGGACTCGGACAGCGGTATAGCACAGATACGCAGTATTTT. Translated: CASSLGLGQRYSTDTQYF.

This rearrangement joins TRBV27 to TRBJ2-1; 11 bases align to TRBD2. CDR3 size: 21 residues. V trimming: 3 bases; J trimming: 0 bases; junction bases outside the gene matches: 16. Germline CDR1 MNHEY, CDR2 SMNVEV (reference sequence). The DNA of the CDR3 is TGTGCCAGCAGTTTGGGGCCAGCGGGACTAGCGGATTACTGCTCCTACAATGAGCAGTTCTTC. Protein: CASSLGPAGLADYCSYNEQFF.

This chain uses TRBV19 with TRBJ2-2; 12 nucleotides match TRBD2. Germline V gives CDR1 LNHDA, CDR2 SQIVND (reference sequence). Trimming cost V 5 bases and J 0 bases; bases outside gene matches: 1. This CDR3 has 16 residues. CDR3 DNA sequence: TGTGCCAGTAGTTGGACTAGCGGGGCGAACACCGGGGAGCTGTTTTTT. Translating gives CASSWTSGANTGELFF.

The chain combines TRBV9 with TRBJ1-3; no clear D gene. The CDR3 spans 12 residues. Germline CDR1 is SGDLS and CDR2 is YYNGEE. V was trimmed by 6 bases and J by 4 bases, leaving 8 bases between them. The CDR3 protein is CASTREGNTIYF. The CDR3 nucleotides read TGTGCCAGCACCCGGGAAGGAAACACCATATATTTT.

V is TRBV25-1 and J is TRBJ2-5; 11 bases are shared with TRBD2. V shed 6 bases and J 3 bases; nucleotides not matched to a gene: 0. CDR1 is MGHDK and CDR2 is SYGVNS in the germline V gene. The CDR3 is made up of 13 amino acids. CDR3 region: CASRLAGEETQYF. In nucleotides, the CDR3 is TGTGCCAGCAGACTAGCGGGAGAAGAGACCCAGTACTTC.

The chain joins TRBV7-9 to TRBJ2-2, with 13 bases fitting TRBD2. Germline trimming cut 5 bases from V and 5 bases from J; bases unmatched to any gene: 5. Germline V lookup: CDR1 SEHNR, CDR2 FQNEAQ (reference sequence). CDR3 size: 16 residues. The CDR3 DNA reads TGTGCCAGCAGCCTCGGACTAGCGGGAGTGACCGGGGAGCTGTTTTTT. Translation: CASSLGLAGVTGELFF.

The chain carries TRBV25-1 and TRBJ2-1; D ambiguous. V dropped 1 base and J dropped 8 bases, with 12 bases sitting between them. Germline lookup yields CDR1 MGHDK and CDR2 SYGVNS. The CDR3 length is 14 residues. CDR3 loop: CASSESWWADEQFF. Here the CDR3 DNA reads TGTGCCAGCAGTGAATCCTGGTGGGCCGATGAGCAGTTCTTC.

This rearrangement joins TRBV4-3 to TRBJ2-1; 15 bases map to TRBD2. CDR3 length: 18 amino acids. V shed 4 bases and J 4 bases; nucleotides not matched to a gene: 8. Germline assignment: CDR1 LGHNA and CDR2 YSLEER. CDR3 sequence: CASSPLRTSGRGYNEQFF. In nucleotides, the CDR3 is TGCGCCAGCAGCCCGTTAAGGACTAGCGGGAGGGGGTACAATGAGCAGTTCTTC.

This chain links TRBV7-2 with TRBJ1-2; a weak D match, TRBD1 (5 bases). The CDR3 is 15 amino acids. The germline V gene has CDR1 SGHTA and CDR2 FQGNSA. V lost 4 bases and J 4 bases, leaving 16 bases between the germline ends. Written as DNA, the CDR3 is TGTGCCAGCAGCTCGGGCGGACACAGAATCTATGGCTACACCTTC. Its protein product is CASSSGGHRIYGYTF.

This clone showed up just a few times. CDR3 sequence (DNA): TGTGCCAGCAGCCAGGACAGGGGGCTAAAACTGTTTTTT. It specifies CASSQDRGLKLFF. This chain connects TRBV5-6 to TRBJ1-4, with 11 bases identical to TRBD1. V gave up 4 bases and J gave up 10 bases; unmatched junction bases: 3. Per germline, CDR1 SGHDT and CDR2 YYEEEE. The CDR3 contains 13 residues.

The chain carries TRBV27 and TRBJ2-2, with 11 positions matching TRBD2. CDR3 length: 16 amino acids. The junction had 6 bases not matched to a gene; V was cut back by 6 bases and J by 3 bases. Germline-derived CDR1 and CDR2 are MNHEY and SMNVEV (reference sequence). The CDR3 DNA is TGTGCCAGCAGAGATAGCGGGAGGGATGACACCGGGGAGCTGTTTTTT. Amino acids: CASRDSGRDDTGELFF.

As DNA, the CDR3 is TGCGCCAGCAGCCAAGAATCCCCGGGACAGGTATACAATGAGCAGTTCTTC. Translated: CASSQESPGQVYNEQFF. The chain combines TRBV4-3 with TRBJ2-1; 8 positions agree with TRBD1. The CDR3 contains 17 residues. CDR1 LGHNA and CDR2 YSLEER come from the germline V gene. J gave up 4 bases and V 0 bases, and 8 bases lay outside the gene matches.

CDR3 residues: CASSFAGLDTGELFF. The DNA for the CDR3 is TGTGCCAGCAGTTTCGCAGGACTAGACACCGGGGAGCTGTTTTTT. This chain links TRBV28 with TRBJ2-2; 7 bases map to TRBD2. The CDR3 extends over 15 amino acids. Germline V lookup: CDR1 MDHEN, CDR2 SYDVKM. With 3 bases clipped from V and 3 bases from J, the junction kept 4 bases outside the gene matches. Full variable domain (rest looked up from reference TRBV28 and TRBJ2-2): DVKVTQSSRYLVKRTGEKVFLECVQDMDHENMFWYRQDPGLGLRLIYFSYDVKMKEKGDIPEGYSVSREKKERFSLILESASTNQTSMYLCASSFAGLDTGELFFGEGSRLTVL.

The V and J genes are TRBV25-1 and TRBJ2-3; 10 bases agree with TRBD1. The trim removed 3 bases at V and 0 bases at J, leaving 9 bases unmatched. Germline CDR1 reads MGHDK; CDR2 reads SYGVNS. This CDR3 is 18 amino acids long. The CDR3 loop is CASSERRTGGPSTDTQYF. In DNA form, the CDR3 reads TGTGCCAGCAGTGAGAGACGGACAGGGGGGCCTAGCACAGATACGCAGTATTTT.

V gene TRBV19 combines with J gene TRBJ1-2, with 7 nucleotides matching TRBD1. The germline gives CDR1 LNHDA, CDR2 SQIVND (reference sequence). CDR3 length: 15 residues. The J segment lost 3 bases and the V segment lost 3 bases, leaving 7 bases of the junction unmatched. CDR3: CASSILTGTHYGYTF. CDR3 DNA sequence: TGTGCCAGTAGTATCCTGACAGGGACGCACTATGGCTACACCTTC.

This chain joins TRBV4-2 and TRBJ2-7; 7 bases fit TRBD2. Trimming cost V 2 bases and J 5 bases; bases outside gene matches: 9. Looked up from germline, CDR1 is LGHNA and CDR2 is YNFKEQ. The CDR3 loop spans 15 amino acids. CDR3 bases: TGTGCCAGCAGCCAAACGAGCGGGGTCCCCCACGAGCAGTACTTC. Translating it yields CASSQTSGVPHEQYF.

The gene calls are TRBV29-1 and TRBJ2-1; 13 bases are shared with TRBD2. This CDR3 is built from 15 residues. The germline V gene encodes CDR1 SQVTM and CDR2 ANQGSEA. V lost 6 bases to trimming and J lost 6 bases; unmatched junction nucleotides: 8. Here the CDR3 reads CSVGQGLAGPNEQFF. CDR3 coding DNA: TGCAGCGTCGGCCAGGGACTAGCGGGACCCAATGAGCAGTTCTTC.

DNA for the CDR3: TGTGCCAGTAGTATAGATAGTGCAGGTCATGGCTACACCTTC. Translating gives CASSIDSAGHGYTF. The chain couples TRBV19 to TRBJ1-2, with D unresolved. Between the trimmed V and J ends, which lost 0 bases and 6 bases, there was a span of 11 bases. Germline V lookup: CDR1 LNHDA, CDR2 SQIVND (reference sequence). The CDR3 has 14 residues.

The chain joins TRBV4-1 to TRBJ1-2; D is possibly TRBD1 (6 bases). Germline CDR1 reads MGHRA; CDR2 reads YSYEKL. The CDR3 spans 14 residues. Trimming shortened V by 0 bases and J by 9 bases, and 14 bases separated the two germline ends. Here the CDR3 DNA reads TGCGCCAGCAGCCAAGATCGGGCAGGGGTGAGCTACACCTTC. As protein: CASSQDRAGVSYTF.